The 14 T cell receptor beta chains presented below share a single source sample, sequenced in a study of vaccination effects on CD4 cells after COVID-19. Libraries were prepared by immunoSEQ multiplex PCR; TCRdb keeps only in-frame clonotypes and omits some of them. This sample has around 63,000 clones, with approximately 71% found just once. Their target antigens are unknown. Prior to sequencing, the ViraFEST assay stimulated PBMC with viral peptide pools, which expanded the antigen-specific CD4+ T cells. After around nine days in culture, the CD4+ T cells were isolated. Prior SARS-CoV-2 infection was absent in the vaccine recipients, as shown by negative nucleocapsid antibodies. This material consisted of CD4+ T cells from PBMCs cultured with HCoV-OC43 spike peptides, taken before COVID-19 vaccination. Specified subset: HCoV-OC43 spike overlapping peptide pool stimulation. The receptors here all came from a human donor who received a COVID-19 vaccine.

The V gene is TRBV24-1, the J gene TRBJ2-1; perhaps TRBD2 as D (5 bases). V was clipped by 1 base and J by 0 bases, with 6 bases between them. The CDR3 runs to 15 residues. CDR1 KGHDR and CDR2 SFDVKD come from the germline V gene. CDR3 coding DNA: TGTGCCACCAGTGATTTCCGGGACTCCTACAATGAGCAGTTCTTC. It specifies CATSDFRDSYNEQFF.

The chain carries TRBV6-5 and TRBJ2-5; 10 nucleotides match TRBD1. The V gene's germline CDR1 is MNHEY and CDR2 SVGAGI. Unmatched junction bases numbered 2, after V lost 6 bases and J lost 4 bases. This CDR3 region has 13 residues. The CDR3 here is CASSRDRGETQYF. The CDR3 DNA reads TGTGCCAGCAGCCGGGACAGGGGAGAGACCCAGTACTTC.

The V gene is TRBV5-5, the J gene TRBJ2-4; TRBD1 is a possible D gene (6 bases). Germline assignment: CDR1 SGHKS and CDR2 YYEKEE (reference sequence). The CDR3 runs to 11 residues. Trimming removed 2 bases from V and 13 bases from J, with 10 bases in between. This CDR3 reads CASSFPGTQYF. CDR3 nucleotide sequence: TGTGCCAGCAGCTTCCCCGGGACACAGTACTTC.

CDR3 protein: CASSQGTRKNIQYF. CDR3 bases: TGCGCCAGCAGCCAAGGGACAAGAAAAAACATTCAGTACTTC. The chain couples TRBV4-1 to TRBJ2-4, with a possible D match to TRBD1 (5 bases). Trimming shortened V by 1 base and J by 4 bases, and 8 bases separated the two germline ends. There are 14 residues in the CDR3. Germline V gene sequence: CDR1 MGHRA, CDR2 YSYEKL.

This clone was found a few times. V gene TRBV19 combines with J gene TRBJ1-1; D is unresolved. The CDR3 spans 12 residues. V was trimmed by 5 bases and J by 3 bases, leaving 7 bases between them. Germline V gene sequence: CDR1 LNHDA, CDR2 SQIVND (reference sequence). Here the CDR3 reads CASSRVYTEAFF. The CDR3 nucleotides are TGTGCCAGTAGTCGGGTTTACACTGAAGCTTTCTTT.

V and J are TRBV21-1 and TRBJ1-2; whether TRBD1, the table's D call, matches the DNA was not checked. TRBV21-1 is designated a pseudogene. The CDR3 is 15 residues long. The CDR3 coding sequence is TGTGCCAGCAGCAAAGGGGGACAGGCATTCTATGGCTACACCTTC. Residues: CASSKGGQAFYGYTF.

V is TRBV6-5 and J is TRBJ1-2, with 7 bases that match TRBD1. The junction had 14 bases not matched to a gene; V was cut back by 8 bases and J by 5 bases. In germline, CDR1 is MNHEY, CDR2 SVGAGI. There are 15 residues in the CDR3. CDR3 sequence: CASGRDSTATYGYTF. The CDR3 DNA reads as TGTGCCAGCGGCAGGGACAGCACGGCGACTTATGGCTACACCTTC.

The V call is TRBV14, the J call TRBJ1-4; D is uncertain. Between the trimmed V and J ends, which lost 5 bases and 6 bases, there was a span of 4 bases. Germline CDR1 and CDR2: SGHDN and FVKESK. The length of the CDR3 is 11 residues. This CDR3 reads CASSEYEKLFF. In DNA form, the CDR3 reads TGTGCCAGCAGCGAGTATGAAAAACTGTTTTTT.

The chain carries TRBV12-2 and TRBJ2-5; TRBD1, the table's D call, was not compared with the DNA. TRBV12-2 has pseudogene status. CDR3 length equals 16 residues. The DNA of the CDR3 is TGTGCAAGTCGCACACCGACAGGGGCGTCCCAAGAGACCCAGTACTTC. It codes for CASRTPTGASQETQYF.

The CDR3 is CASSPTGTTSTDTQYF. The CDR3 region has the DNA TGTGCCAGCAGCCCAACGGGGACTACTAGCACAGATACGCAGTATTTT. This sequence joins TRBV7-3 and TRBJ2-3, with TRBD2 matching over 7 bases. This CDR3 has 16 residues. V lost 5 bases to trimming and J lost 0 bases; unmatched junction nucleotides: 8. The V gene's germline CDR1 is SGHTA and CDR2 FQGTGA.

The rearrangement uses TRBV6-6 and TRBJ1-4; TRBD1 is a possible D gene (5 bases). CDR3 length: 15 residues. CDR1 and CDR2 (germline): MNHNY, SVGAGI (reference sequence). Trimming pared 5 bases from V and 4 bases from J, leaving 14 bases between. The CDR3: CASSHTRDRNEKLFF. The CDR3 DNA sequence: TGTGCCAGCAGTCACACCCGGGACCGTAATGAAAAACTGTTTTTT.

The rearrangement joins TRBV5-1 to TRBJ1-2; 8 bases line up with TRBD1. The CDR3 has 14 residues. CDR1 SGHRS and CDR2 YFSETQ come from the germline V gene. Losses at the gene ends were 4 bases for V and 7 bases for J; bases not matched to a gene: 9. The CDR3, as DNA: TGCGCCAGCAGCCCCGGACAGGGTGAAGGTGGCTACACCTTC. Translated: CASSPGQGEGGYTF.

This clone was counted between two and nine times. This sequence joins TRBV2 and TRBJ1-2, with 9 bases aligning to TRBD1. Germline CDR1 is SNHLY and CDR2 is FYNNEI. The CDR3 is 14 residues long. The V gene end was trimmed by 4 bases and the J gene end by 5 bases; junction bases not matched to a gene: 5. The CDR3 spells CASSGDRGIYGYTF. The CDR3 bases are TGTGCCAGCAGTGGAGACAGGGGGATTTATGGCTACACCTTC.

This sequence joins TRBV5-1 and TRBJ2-3, with D possibly being TRBD1 or TRBD2 (5 bases each). The CDR3 is made up of 14 amino acids. Germline V lookup: CDR1 SGHRS, CDR2 YFSETQ. V dropped 2 bases and J dropped 2 bases, with 9 bases sitting between them. Written as DNA, the CDR3 is TGCGCCAGCAGCTTCTCCGGGGCCACAGATACGCAGTATTTT. It specifies CASSFSGATDTQYF.